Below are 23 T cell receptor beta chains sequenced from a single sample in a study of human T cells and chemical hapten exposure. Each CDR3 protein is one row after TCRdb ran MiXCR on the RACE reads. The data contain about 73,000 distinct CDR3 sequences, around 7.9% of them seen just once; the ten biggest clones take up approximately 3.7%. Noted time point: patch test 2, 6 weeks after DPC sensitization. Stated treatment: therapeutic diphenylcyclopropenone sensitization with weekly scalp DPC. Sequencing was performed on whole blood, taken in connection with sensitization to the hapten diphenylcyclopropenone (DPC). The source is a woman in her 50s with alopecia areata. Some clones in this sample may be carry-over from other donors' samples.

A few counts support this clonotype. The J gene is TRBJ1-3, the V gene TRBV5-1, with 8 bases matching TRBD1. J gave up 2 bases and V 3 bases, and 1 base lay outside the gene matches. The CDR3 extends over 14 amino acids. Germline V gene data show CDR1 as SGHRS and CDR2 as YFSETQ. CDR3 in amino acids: CASSSTGAGNTIYF. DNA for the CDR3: TGCGCCAGCAGCTCGACAGGGGCTGGAAACACCATATATTTT.

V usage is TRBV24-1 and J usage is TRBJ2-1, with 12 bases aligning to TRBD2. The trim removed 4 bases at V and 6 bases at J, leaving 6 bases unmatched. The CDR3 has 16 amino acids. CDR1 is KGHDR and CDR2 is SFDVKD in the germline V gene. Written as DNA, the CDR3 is TGTGCCACCAGTGACTCGACTAGCGGGAGTCTCAATGAGCAGTTCTTC. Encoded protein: CATSDSTSGSLNEQFF.

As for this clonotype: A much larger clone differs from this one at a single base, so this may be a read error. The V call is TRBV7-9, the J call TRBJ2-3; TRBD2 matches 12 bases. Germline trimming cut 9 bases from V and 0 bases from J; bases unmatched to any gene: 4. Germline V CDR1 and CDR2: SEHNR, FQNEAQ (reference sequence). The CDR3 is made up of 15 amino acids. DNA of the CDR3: TGTGCCAGAAAGACTAGCGGGAGAAGCACAGATACGCAGTATTTT. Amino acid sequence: CARKTSGRSTDTQYF.

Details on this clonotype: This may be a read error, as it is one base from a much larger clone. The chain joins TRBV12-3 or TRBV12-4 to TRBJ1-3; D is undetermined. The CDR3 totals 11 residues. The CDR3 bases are TGTGCCAGCAGTTTGGGAAACTCCATATATTTT. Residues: CASSLGNSIYF.

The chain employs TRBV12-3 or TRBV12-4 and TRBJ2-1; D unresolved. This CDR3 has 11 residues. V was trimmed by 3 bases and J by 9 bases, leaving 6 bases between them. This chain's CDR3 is CASSFGGEQFF. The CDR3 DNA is TGTGCCAGCAGTTTTGGTGGTGAGCAGTTCTTC.

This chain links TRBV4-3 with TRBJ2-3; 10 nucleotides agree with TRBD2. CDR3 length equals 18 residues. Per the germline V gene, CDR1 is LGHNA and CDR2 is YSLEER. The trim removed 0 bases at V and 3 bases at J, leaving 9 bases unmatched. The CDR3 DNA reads TGCGCCAGCAGCCAAGAGGCAGGGGGACTAGCGAGGACAGATACGCAGTATTTT. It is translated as CASSQEAGGLARTDTQYF.

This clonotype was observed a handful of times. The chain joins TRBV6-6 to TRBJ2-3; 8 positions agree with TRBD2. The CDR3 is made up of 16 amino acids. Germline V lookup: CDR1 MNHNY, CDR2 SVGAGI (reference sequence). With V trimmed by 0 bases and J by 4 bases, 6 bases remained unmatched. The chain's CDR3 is CASSYSERELPDTQYF. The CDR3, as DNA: TGTGCCAGCAGTTACTCGGAGCGGGAGTTGCCAGATACGCAGTATTTT.

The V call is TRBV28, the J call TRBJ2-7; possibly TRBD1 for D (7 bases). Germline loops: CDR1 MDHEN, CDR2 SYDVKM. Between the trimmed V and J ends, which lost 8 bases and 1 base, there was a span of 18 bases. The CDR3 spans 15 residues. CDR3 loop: CASLSAGQSSYEQYF. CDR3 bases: TGTGCCAGCCTTAGTGCGGGACAGAGTTCCTACGAGCAGTACTTC.

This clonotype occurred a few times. CDR3 amino acids: CASRREIGQPQHF. Written as DNA, the CDR3 is TGTGCCAGCAGGAGGGAAATCGGGCAGCCCCAGCATTTT. This chain links TRBV6-1 with TRBJ1-5, with D unresolved. CDR3 length: 13 residues. CDR1 and CDR2 (germline): MNHNS, SASEGT. Trimming shortened V by 6 bases and J by 7 bases, and 13 bases separated the two germline ends.

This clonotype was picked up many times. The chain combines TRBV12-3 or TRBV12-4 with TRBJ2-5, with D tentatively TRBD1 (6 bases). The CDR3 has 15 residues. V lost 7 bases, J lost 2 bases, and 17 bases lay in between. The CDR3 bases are TGTGCCAGCACCTTGCTTCCAGGACAGCAAGAGACCCAGTACTTC. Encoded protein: CASTLLPGQQETQYF.

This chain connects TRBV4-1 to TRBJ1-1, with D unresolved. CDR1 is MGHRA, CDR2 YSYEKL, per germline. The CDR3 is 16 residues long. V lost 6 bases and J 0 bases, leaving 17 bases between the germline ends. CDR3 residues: CASSPSLSLMNTEAFF. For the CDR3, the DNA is TGCGCCAGCAGTCCCTCCCTAAGTCTTATGAACACTGAAGCTTTCTTT.

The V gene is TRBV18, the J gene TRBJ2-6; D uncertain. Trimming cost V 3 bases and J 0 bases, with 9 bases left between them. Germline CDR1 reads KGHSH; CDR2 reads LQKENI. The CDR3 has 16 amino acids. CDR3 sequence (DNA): TGTGCCAGCTCACCGTACGGAGCCTCTGGGGCCAACGTCCTGACTTTC. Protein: CASSPYGASGANVLTF.

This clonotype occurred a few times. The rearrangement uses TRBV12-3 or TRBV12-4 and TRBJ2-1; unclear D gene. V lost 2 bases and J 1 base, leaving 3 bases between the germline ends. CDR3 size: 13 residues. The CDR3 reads CASSLRSYNEQFF. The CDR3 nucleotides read TGTGCCAGCAGTTTAAGGTCCTACAATGAGCAGTTCTTC.

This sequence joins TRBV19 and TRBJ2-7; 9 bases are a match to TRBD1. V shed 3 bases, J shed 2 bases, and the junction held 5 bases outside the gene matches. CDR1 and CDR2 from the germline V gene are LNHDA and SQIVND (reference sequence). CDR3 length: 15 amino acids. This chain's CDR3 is CASSIGQGFTYEQYF. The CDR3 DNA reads TGTGCCAGTAGTATCGGACAGGGGTTTACCTACGAGCAGTACTTC.

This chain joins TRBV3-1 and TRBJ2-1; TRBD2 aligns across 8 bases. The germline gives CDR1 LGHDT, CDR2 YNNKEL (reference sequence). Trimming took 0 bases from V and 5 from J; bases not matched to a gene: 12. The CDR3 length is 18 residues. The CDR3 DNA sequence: TGTGCCAGCAGCCAAGACACTTCGATAGCGGGGAGTAACAATGAGCAGTTCTTC. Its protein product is CASSQDTSIAGSNNEQFF.

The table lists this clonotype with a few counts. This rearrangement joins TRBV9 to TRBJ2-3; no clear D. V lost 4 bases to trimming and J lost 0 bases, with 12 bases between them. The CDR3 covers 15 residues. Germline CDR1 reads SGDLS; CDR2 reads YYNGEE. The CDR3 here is CASSPGRYSTDTQYF. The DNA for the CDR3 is TGTGCCAGCAGCCCTGGGCGGTATAGCACAGATACGCAGTATTTT.

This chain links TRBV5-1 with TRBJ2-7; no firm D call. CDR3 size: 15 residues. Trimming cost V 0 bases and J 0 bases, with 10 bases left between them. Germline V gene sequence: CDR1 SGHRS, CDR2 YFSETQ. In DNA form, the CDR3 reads TGCGCCAGCAGCTTGGCCAGAACAGTCTCCTACGAGCAGTACTTC. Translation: CASSLARTVSYEQYF. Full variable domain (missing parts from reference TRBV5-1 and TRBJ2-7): KAGVTQTPRYLIKTRGQQVTLSCSPISGHRSVSWYQQTPGQGLQFLFEYFSETQRNKGNFPGRFSGRQFSNSRSEMNVSTLELGDSALYLCASSLARTVSYEQYFGPGTRLTVT.

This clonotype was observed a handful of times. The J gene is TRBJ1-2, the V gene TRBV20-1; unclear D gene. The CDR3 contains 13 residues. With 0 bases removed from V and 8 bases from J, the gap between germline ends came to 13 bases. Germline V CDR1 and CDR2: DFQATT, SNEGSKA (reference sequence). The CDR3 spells CSARDRPVRGYTF. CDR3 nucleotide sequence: TGCAGTGCTAGAGATAGGCCGGTACGAGGCTACACCTTC.

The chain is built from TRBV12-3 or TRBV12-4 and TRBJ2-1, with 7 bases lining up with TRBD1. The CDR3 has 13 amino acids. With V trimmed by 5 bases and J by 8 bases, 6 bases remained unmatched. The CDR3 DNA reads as TGTGCCAGCAGTCTGGGACAGTGGGATGAGCAGTTCTTC. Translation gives CASSLGQWDEQFF.

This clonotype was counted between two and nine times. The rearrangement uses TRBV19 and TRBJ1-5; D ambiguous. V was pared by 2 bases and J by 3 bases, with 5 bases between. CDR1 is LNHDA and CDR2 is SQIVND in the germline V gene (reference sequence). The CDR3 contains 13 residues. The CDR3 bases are TGTGCCAGTAGTATAAACTTCAATCAGCCCCAGCATTTT. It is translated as CASSINFNQPQHF. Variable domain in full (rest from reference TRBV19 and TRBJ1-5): DGGITQSPKYLFRKEGQNVTLSCEQNLNHDAMYWYRQDPGQGLRLIYYSQIVNDFQKGDIAEGYSVSREKKESFPLTVTSAQKNPTAFYLCASSINFNQPQHFGDGTRLSIL.

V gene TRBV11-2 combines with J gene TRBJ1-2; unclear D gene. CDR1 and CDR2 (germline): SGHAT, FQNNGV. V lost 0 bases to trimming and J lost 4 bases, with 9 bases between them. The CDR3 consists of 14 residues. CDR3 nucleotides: TGTGCCAGCAGCTTAGATCTCAGGCCCTATGGCTACACCTTC. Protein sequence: CASSLDLRPYGYTF.

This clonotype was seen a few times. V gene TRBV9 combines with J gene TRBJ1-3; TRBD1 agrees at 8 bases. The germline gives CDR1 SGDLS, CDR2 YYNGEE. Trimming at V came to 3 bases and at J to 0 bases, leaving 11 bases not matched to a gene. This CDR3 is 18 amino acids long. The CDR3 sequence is CASSESAGGRFSGNTIYF. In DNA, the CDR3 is TGTGCCAGCAGCGAGTCCGCAGGGGGCCGATTCTCTGGAAACACCATATATTTT.

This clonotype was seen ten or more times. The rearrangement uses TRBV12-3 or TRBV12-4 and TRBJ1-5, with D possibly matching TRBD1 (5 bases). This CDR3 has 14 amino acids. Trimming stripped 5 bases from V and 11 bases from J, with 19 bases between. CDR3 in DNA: TGTGCCAGCAGTCCGGGACGGATCCAAGGGTCCCAGCATTTT. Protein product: CASSPGRIQGSQHF.